Each of the 3 T cell receptor beta chains below was sequenced from the same sample in a study of blood T cells in healthy people across ages. With a J-beta primer mix and a sample-barcoded 5' primer, a second PCR ran about 7 to 12 cycles. TCRdb processed the 5' RACE reads anew with MiXCR; each CDR3 protein has one entry. The sample includes 650,000 to 1,000,000 distinct CDR3 sequences, under 40% of them seen just once. Sequenced sample: blood. All receptors come from a man between 18 and 35 years old in good health.

This clonotype was counted ten times or more. The V gene is TRBV7-2, the J gene TRBJ2-7; TRBD2 aligns across 7 bases. Germline-derived CDR1 and CDR2 are SGHTA and FQGNSA. V was clipped by 6 bases and J by 2 bases; unmatched bases: 10. This CDR3 has 15 residues. CDR3 DNA sequence: TGTGCCAGCAGGAGACTAGCTCAATTCACCTACGAGCAGTACTTC. This sequence encodes CASRRLAQFTYEQYF.

This clonotype was seen a few times. The chain combines TRBV6-2 or TRBV6-3 with TRBJ2-5, with D unresolved. The V end was cut by 8 bases, the J end by 5 bases, with 18 bases between. The CDR3 is 14 amino acids. Germline lookup yields CDR1 MNHEY and CDR2 SVGEGT. Here the CDR3 reads CASRAGTPLETQYF. Here the CDR3 DNA reads TGTGCCAGCCGGGCTGGCACACCCTTGGAGACCCAGTACTTC.

This chain connects TRBV20-1 to TRBJ1-1, with D perhaps matching TRBD1 (5 bases). The CDR3 runs 15 residues. Germline assignment: CDR1 DFQATT and CDR2 SNEGSKA (reference sequence). V gave up 1 base and J gave up 4 bases, with 16 bases separating them. As DNA, the CDR3 is TGCAGTGCTAGAGGTATTGGGACCTTGGGCACTGAAGCTTTCTTT. Its protein product is CSARGIGTLGTEAFF.